The rows below give T cell receptor beta chains drawn from one sample of a study of neurological immune-mediated disorders. TCRdb called the 5' RACE reads again in MiXCR, with one record for every CDR3 protein. This sample has tens of thousands of distinct CDR3 sequences, with roughly 15% found just once. The sequencing input was PBMCs. Receptor source: a woman between 45 and 60 years old in good health. The CDR3 runs from the conserved cysteine through the conserved F or W.

j_call v_call cdr3_aa
TRBJ2-5 TRBV5-1 CASSRGGDSETQYF
TRBJ2-1 TRBV7-3 CASSPPGLRELNEQFF
TRBJ2-1 TRBV5-1 CASSPSGAEQFF
TRBJ2-2 TRBV20-1 CSAKTSEYTGELFF
TRBJ2-7 TRBV5-1 CASSLDQGAKNEQYF
TRBJ2-5 TRBV20-1 CSAIGSPGETQYF
TRBJ2-1 TRBV19 CASTPLGGTRGEQFF
TRBJ1-2 TRBV12-3/TRBV12-4 CASSSRQGGGYGYTF
TRBJ2-1 TRBV28 CATTTWGEQFF
TRBJ2-7 TRBV6-5 CASSGAGRSGGMYF
TRBJ2-1 TRBV5-1 CASSLGPQAGGQVEQFF